These 27 T cell receptor beta chains originate from one sample sequenced in a study of OX40 agonist ivuxolimab in advanced cancers. The table came from immunoSEQ multiplex PCR; TCRdb's copy has only in-frame clones and leaves some out. The profile shows roughly 45,000 clones, just over 85% of them singletons. The sequencing here drew on CD4+ or CD8+ T cells sorted from blood, taken in a trial of the OX40 agonist ivuxolimab. These receptors all stem from an adult with an advanced solid tumor such as melanoma, head and neck, liver or kidney cancer.

The chain uses TRBV28 and TRBJ1-4; D is uncertain. The ends were cut back, 1 base at V and 7 bases at J, with 4 bases in the middle. Germline loops: CDR1 MDHEN, CDR2 SYDVKM. The CDR3 is 12 residues long. CDR3 region: CASSLSPEKLFF. In DNA, the CDR3 is TGTGCCAGCAGTTTATCCCCTGAAAAACTGTTTTTT.

The V and J genes are TRBV28 and TRBJ1-4; the match to TRBD1 covers 9 bases. Losses at the gene ends were 6 bases for V and 7 bases for J; bases not matched to a gene: 9. CDR1 and CDR2 (germline): MDHEN, SYDVKM. This CDR3 comprises 15 residues. The CDR3 nucleotides read TGTGCCAGCAGCCCACAGGGGGCACGGGCTGAAAAACTGTTTTTT. This translates into CASSPQGARAEKLFF.

V usage is TRBV28 and J usage is TRBJ1-6; D might be TRBD1 (5 bases). Germline CDR1 reads MDHEN; CDR2 reads SYDVKM. V gave up 6 bases and J gave up 7 bases, with 19 bases separating them. CDR3 size: 16 residues. The CDR3 here is CASSRAPRAGNSPLHF. Written as DNA, the CDR3 is TGTGCCAGCAGCCGCGCGCCCCGCGCAGGGAATTCACCCCTCCACTTT.

The gene calls are TRBV11-2 and TRBJ1-1, with a tentative D call TRBD1 (5 bases). The CDR3 contains 15 residues. V lost 6 bases and J 1 base, leaving 15 bases between the germline ends. CDR1 SGHAT and CDR2 FQNNGV come from the germline V gene. DNA for the CDR3: TGTGCCAGCAGTCCGGGTGGGGGGAAGAACACTGAAGCTTTCTTT. Protein: CASSPGGGKNTEAFF.

The J gene is TRBJ2-4, the V gene TRBV4-1; D remains unclear. Germline CDR1 reads MGHRA; CDR2 reads YSYEKL. Trimming took 2 bases from V and 0 from J, leaving 14 bases between them. The CDR3 has 17 residues. CDR3 coding DNA: TGCGCCAGCAGCCAAACAGCTGGAGACAAAGCCAAAAACATTCAGTACTTC. Amino acid sequence: CASSQTAGDKAKNIQYF.

The chain has TRBV4-2 and TRBJ2-7, with 10 nucleotides matching TRBD2. From germline, CDR1 is LGHNA and CDR2 YNFKEQ. This CDR3 comprises 16 residues. V shed 0 bases and J 5 bases; nucleotides not matched to a gene: 7. The CDR3 coding sequence is TGTGCCAGCAGCCAAGAAGGCGCTAGCGGGAGTAACGAGCAGTACTTC. Amino acids: CASSQEGASGSNEQYF.

The chain is built from TRBV19 and TRBJ2-7, with D perhaps matching TRBD1 or TRBD2 (5 bases each). Between the trimmed V and J ends, which lost 4 bases and 6 bases, there was a span of 25 bases. CDR3 size: 17 residues. Germline values: CDR1 LNHDA, CDR2 SQIVND (reference sequence). This CDR3 is CASSTGGSSRALSEQYF. The CDR3 coding sequence is TGTGCCAGTAGTACTGGGGGATCAAGTAGGGCGCTTAGCGAGCAGTACTTC.

The chain combines TRBV28 with TRBJ2-1; 8 bases are shared with TRBD1. Germline loops: CDR1 MDHEN, CDR2 SYDVKM. V was clipped by 6 bases and J by 0 bases; unmatched bases: 7. This CDR3 comprises 16 residues. The CDR3 here is CASREQGAPSYNEQFF. The CDR3 nucleotides are TGTGCCAGCAGAGAGCAGGGGGCCCCCTCCTACAATGAGCAGTTCTTC.

This clone appeared a few times. CDR3 coding DNA: TGCAGCAGCCGGTTGGGAGAGACCCAGTACTTC. As protein: CSSRLGETQYF. The chain carries TRBV29-1 and TRBJ2-5; no clear D. This CDR3 comprises 11 residues. Germline assignment: CDR1 SQVTM and CDR2 ANQGSEA. V was trimmed by 8 bases and J by 4 bases, leaving 11 bases between them.

On this clone: Additional DNA sequences in this sample encode the identical CDR3. The rearrangement links TRBV5-1 to TRBJ2-7; TRBD1 matches at 9 bases. Trimming removed 4 bases from V and 5 bases from J; junction bases left unmatched: 4. Germline CDR1 reads SGHRS; CDR2 reads YFSETQ. This CDR3 region has 13 residues. The CDR3 region is CASSRRTGDEQYF. The DNA for the CDR3 is TGCGCCAGCAGCCGCCGGACAGGGGACGAGCAGTACTTC.

Only a few counts were recorded for this clone. J is TRBJ2-7 and V is TRBV10-3; 8 bases line up with TRBD2. V lost 0 bases, J lost 1 base, and 8 bases stayed unmatched. Germline V gene sequence: CDR1 ENHRY, CDR2 SYGVKD. The CDR3 is 17 residues long. The CDR3 region has the DNA TGTGCCATCAGTGAGTCGACTAGCGTGAACGAGTCCTACGAGCAGTACTTC. As protein: CAISESTSVNESYEQYF.

The chain combines TRBV7-6 with TRBJ2-5; 10 bases are shared with TRBD2. Germline V gene lookup returns CDR1 SGHVS and CDR2 FNYEAQ. The CDR3 is made up of 17 amino acids. The V gene end was trimmed by 5 bases and the J gene end by 4 bases; junction bases not matched to a gene: 13. The CDR3 spells CASSKLSGGALIETQYF. The CDR3, as DNA: TGTGCCAGCAGCAAACTCAGCGGGGGGGCCCTTATAGAGACCCAGTACTTC. The complete variable domain, with remaining parts taken from reference TRBV7-6 and TRBJ2-5, reads GAGVSQSPRYKVTKRGQDVALRCDPISGHVSLYWYRQALGQGPEFLTYFNYEAQQDKSGLPNDRFSAERPEGSISTLTIQRTEQRDSAMYRCASSKLSGGALIETQYFGPGTRLLVL.

This CDR3 reads CASSTAGTGVSAQPQHF. The DNA for the CDR3 is TGTGCCAGCAGTACCGCCGGGACAGGGGTTTCGGCTCAGCCCCAGCATTTT. The V call is TRBV28, the J call TRBJ1-5, with 10 bases aligning to TRBD1. V shed 5 bases and J 6 bases; nucleotides not matched to a gene: 13. CDR1 and CDR2 from the germline V gene are MDHEN and SYDVKM. This CDR3 region has 17 residues.

The CDR3 sequence: CASSFSGALYGYTF. As DNA, the CDR3 is TGTGCCAGCAGCTTTTCGGGGGCACTCTATGGCTACACCTTC. This chain joins TRBV5-4 and TRBJ1-2; D is possibly TRBD1 (6 bases). The ends were cut back, 2 bases at V and 4 bases at J, with 12 bases in the middle. Germline assignment: CDR1 SGHNT and CDR2 YYREEE (reference sequence). The CDR3 consists of 14 residues.

In its sample, this clone was seen once. The chain has TRBV11-3 and TRBJ2-1; D is perhaps TRBD2 (6 bases). This CDR3 is 18 amino acids long. V lost 1 base and J 3 bases, leaving 19 bases between the germline ends. The germline CDR1 and CDR2 sequences are SGHNT and YENEEA. CDR3 residues: CASSLVRLGRSGYNEQFF. The CDR3 coding sequence is TGTGCCAGCAGCTTAGTCCGACTAGGTCGGTCGGGCTACAATGAGCAGTTCTTC.

Written as DNA, the CDR3 is TGTGCTAGTGGTTTGGGAGTAACGCTGGCTGAAGCTTTCTTT. Its protein product is CASGLGVTLAEAFF. V usage is TRBV12-5 and J usage is TRBJ1-1, with D unclear. The germline gives CDR1 LGHNT, CDR2 FRNRAP. V was cut by 1 base and J by 6 bases, with 12 bases left in between. This CDR3 contains 14 residues. The complete variable domain, with remaining parts taken from reference TRBV12-5 and TRBJ1-1, reads DARVTQTPRHKVTEMGQEVTMRCQPILGHNTVFWYRQTMMQGLELLAYFRNRAPLDDSGMPKDRFSAEMPDATLATLKIQPSEPRDSAVYFCASGLGVTLAEAFFGQGTRLTVV.

J is TRBJ2-5 and V is TRBV7-2; maybe TRBD2 (6 bases). CDR3 length: 14 amino acids. V was pared by 3 bases and J by 5 bases, with 13 bases between. Per the germline V gene, CDR1 is SGHTA and CDR2 is FQGNSA. CDR3 loop: CASSFVPAGETQYF. In DNA, the CDR3 is TGTGCCAGCAGCTTTGTACCGGCGGGGGAGACCCAGTACTTC. Full variable domain (remainder filled in from reference TRBV7-2 and TRBJ2-5): GAGVSQSPSNKVTEKGKDVELRCDPISGHTALYWYRQSLGQGLEFLIYFQGNSAPDKSGLPSDRFSAERTGGSVSTLTIQRTQQEDSAVYLCASSFVPAGETQYFGPGTRLLVL.

The table lists this clone with a count of one. This sequence joins TRBV4-3 and TRBJ1-1; D ambiguous. The CDR3 length is 13 residues. Germline V CDR1 and CDR2: LGHNA, YSLEER. V lost 4 bases and J 5 bases, leaving 11 bases between the germline ends. The CDR3 sequence is CASSLVERTEAFF. The CDR3 DNA follows: TGCGCCAGCAGCCTCGTTGAGCGGACTGAAGCTTTCTTT.

V gene TRBV2 combines with J gene TRBJ2-1, with D maybe TRBD2 (5 bases). Germline-derived CDR1 and CDR2 are SNHLY and FYNNEI. V shed 9 bases and J shed 0 bases, with 18 bases lying between them. The CDR3 extends over 16 amino acids. The CDR3 here is CAREFPTRGSYNEQFF. CDR3 nucleotides: TGTGCCAGAGAGTTTCCTACTCGGGGCTCCTACAATGAGCAGTTCTTC.

V gene TRBV19 combines with J gene TRBJ2-1; no firm D call. The germline V gene encodes CDR1 LNHDA and CDR2 SQIVND (reference sequence). Trimming left V 11 bases short and J 2 bases short, with 7 bases between. This CDR3 is built from 11 residues. CDR3 sequence (DNA): TGTGCCTGTGGACCCTACAATGAGCAGTTCTTC. It codes for CACGPYNEQFF.

The CDR3 region has the DNA TGTGCCACCAGCATCCAGTATAGCAATCAGCCCCAGCATTTT. This sequence encodes CATSIQYSNQPQHF. V usage is TRBV15 and J usage is TRBJ1-5; unclear D gene. V was pared by 4 bases and J by 0 bases, with 7 bases between. Germline V gene lookup returns CDR1 LNHNV and CDR2 YYDKDF (reference sequence). This CDR3 is 14 amino acids long.

The rearrangement joins TRBV19 to TRBJ1-5; D gene ambiguous. The V and J ends lost 0 bases and 0 bases respectively, with 6 bases between them. The CDR3 loop spans 15 amino acids. CDR1 and CDR2 from the germline V gene are LNHDA and SQIVND (reference sequence). CDR3 nucleotide sequence: TGTGCCAGTAGTATAGAGGGATATAGCAATCAGCCCCAGCATTTT. The encoded protein is CASSIEGYSNQPQHF.

This chain joins TRBV6-1 and TRBJ1-3, with D uncertain. V lost 7 bases and J lost 2, with 12 bases in between. Germline V lookup: CDR1 MNHNS, CDR2 SASEGT. The CDR3 is 14 residues long. CDR3 nucleotide sequence: TGTGCCAGCACCCCGGTTTTCCCTGGAAACACCATATATTTT. Translated, it gives CASTPVFPGNTIYF.

The genes are TRBV19 and TRBJ1-4, with 8 bases identical to TRBD1. The CDR3 runs 14 residues. With V trimmed by 7 bases and J by 3 bases, 4 bases remained unmatched. Germline CDR1 reads LNHDA; CDR2 reads SQIVND (reference sequence). CDR3 region: CASKTGQANEKLFF. CDR3 DNA: TGTGCCAGTAAAACGGGACAGGCTAATGAAAAACTGTTTTTT.

This chain connects TRBV6-5 to TRBJ2-1; D might be TRBD1 (5 bases). Germline lookup yields CDR1 MNHEY and CDR2 SVGAGI. The CDR3 loop spans 13 amino acids. V lost 5 bases to trimming and J lost 12 bases, with 17 bases between them. CDR3 DNA: TGTGCCAGCAGTCAGCAGACAGCCATCGGGCAGTTCTTC. Protein sequence: CASSQQTAIGQFF.

The CDR3 here is CASSLEEWGTGLNSPLHF. CDR3 DNA: TGCGCCAGCAGCCTGGAGGAGTGGGGGACAGGGTTGAATTCACCCCTCCACTTT. V is TRBV5-1 and J is TRBJ1-6; 9 bases agree with TRBD1. The CDR3 contains 18 residues. Per germline, CDR1 SGHRS and CDR2 YFSETQ. J gave up 7 bases and V 4 bases, and 15 bases lay outside the gene matches.

In this sample, this clone turned up a few times. The genes are TRBV28 and TRBJ1-2; the match to TRBD1 covers 8 bases. CDR1 and CDR2 from the germline V gene are MDHEN and SYDVKM. J lost 8 bases, V lost 6 bases, and 14 bases had no gene match. CDR3 size: 15 residues. The CDR3 DNA follows: TGTGCCAGCAGACCTAACATAGGACAGGGAAGAGGCTACACCTTC. Protein: CASRPNIGQGRGYTF.